The entry below describes one T cell receptor (beta chain). Antigen specificity is unknown. Libraries were prepared by immunoSEQ multiplex PCR; TCRdb keeps only in-frame clonotypes and omits some of them. The table includes around 310,000 clones, about 80% detected once. This entry is derived from a study of cytotoxic CD8 clonotypes in ibrutinib-treated CLL. About the study: After a median of almost 70 months, 14 patients stayed remitted and 12 progressed; responses had been partial in approximately 24 and complete in 2. Study-wide findings and caveats: Once treatment began, public clonotypes, which were uncommon, contracted or stayed stable.

Germline V gene sequence: CDR1 MDHEN, CDR2 SYDVKM. This CDR3 contains 13 residues. The J segment lost 1 base and the V segment lost 7 bases, leaving 3 bases of the junction unmatched. The sequence came from a human donor with chronic lymphocytic leukemia. The sequencing here drew on PBMCs, taken before ibrutinib treatment. This chain uses TRBV28 with TRBJ2-5, with TRBD2 identical over 7 bases. CDR3 sequence: CASTVAGQETQYF. DNA of the CDR3: TGTGCCAGCACGGTAGCGGGCCAAGAGACCCAGTACTTC. Full variable domain (outside the CDR3, taken from reference TRBV28 and TRBJ2-5): DVKVTQSSRYLVKRTGEKVFLECVQDMDHENMFWYRQDPGLGLRLIYFSYDVKMKEKGDIPEGYSVSREKKERFSLILESASTNQTSMYLCASTVAGQETQYFGPGTRLLVL.